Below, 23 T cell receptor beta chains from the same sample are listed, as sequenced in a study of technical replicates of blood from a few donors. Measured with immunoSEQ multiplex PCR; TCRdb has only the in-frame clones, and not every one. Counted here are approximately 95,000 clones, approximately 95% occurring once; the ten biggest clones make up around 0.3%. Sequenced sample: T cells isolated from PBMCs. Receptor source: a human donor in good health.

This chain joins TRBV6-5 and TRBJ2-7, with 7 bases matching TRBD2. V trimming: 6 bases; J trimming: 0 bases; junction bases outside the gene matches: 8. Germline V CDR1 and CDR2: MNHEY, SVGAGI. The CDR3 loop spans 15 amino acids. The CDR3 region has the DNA TGTGCCAGCAGCCTTGGGGGGGACCCCTCCTACGAGCAGTACTTC. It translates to CASSLGGDPSYEQYF.

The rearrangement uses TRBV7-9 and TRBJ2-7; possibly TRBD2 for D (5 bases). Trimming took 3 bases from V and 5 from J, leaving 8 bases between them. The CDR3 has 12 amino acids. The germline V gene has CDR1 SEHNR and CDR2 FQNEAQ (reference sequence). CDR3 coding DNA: TGTGCCAGCAGCTTGGAGGCCGACGAGCAGTACTTC. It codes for CASSLEADEQYF.

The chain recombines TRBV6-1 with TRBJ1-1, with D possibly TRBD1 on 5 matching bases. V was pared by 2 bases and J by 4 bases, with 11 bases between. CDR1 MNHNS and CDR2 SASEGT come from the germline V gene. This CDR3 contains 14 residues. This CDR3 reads CASSESWGGTEAFF. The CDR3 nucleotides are TGTGCCAGCAGTGAAAGCTGGGGCGGCACTGAAGCTTTCTTT.

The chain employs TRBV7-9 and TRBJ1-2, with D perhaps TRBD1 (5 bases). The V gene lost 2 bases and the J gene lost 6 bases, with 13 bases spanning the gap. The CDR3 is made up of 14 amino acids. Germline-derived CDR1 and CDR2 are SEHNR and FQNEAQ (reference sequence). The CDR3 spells CASSLSPMTDGYTF. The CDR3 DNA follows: TGTGCCAGCAGCTTATCCCCCATGACAGATGGCTACACCTTC.

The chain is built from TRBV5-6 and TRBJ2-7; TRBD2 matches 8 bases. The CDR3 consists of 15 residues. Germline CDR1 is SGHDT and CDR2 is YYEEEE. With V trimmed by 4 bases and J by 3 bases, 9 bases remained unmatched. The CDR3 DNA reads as TGTGCCAGCAGCCCCATTAGCGGGAATTACTACGAGCAGTACTTC. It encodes CASSPISGNYYEQYF.

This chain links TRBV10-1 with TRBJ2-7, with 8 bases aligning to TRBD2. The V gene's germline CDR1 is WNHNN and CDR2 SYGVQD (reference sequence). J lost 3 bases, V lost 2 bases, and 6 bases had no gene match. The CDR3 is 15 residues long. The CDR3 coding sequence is TGCGCCAGCAGTGAGGGGACGGGAGGGAACTACGAGCAGTACTTC. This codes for CASSEGTGGNYEQYF.

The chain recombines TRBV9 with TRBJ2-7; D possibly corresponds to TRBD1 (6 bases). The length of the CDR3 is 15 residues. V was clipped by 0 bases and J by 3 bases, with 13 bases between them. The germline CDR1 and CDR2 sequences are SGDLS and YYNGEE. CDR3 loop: CASSVAPGDLYEQYF. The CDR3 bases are TGTGCCAGCAGCGTAGCCCCAGGGGATCTCTACGAGCAGTACTTC. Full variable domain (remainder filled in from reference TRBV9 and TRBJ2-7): DSGVTQTPKHLITATGQRVTLRCSPRSGDLSVYWYQQSLDQGLQFLIQYYNGEERAKGNILERFSAQQFPDLHSELNLSSLELGDSALYFCASSVAPGDLYEQYFGPGTRLTVT.

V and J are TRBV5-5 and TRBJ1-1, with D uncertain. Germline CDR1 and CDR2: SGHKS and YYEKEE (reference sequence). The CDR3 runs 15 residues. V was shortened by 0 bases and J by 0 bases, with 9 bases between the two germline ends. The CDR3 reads CASSLAGSMNTEAFF. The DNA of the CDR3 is TGTGCCAGCAGCTTGGCAGGATCCATGAACACTGAAGCTTTCTTT.

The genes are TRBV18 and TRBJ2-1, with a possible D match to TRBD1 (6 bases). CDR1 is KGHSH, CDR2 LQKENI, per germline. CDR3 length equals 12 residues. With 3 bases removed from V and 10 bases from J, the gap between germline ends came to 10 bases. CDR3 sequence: CASSPTGREQFF. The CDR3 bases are TGTGCCAGCTCACCGACAGGTCGAGAGCAGTTCTTC.

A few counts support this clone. CDR3 coding DNA: TGTGCCAGCACCGCATCTGACAGGGCCTACACCGGGGAGCTGTTTTTT. This encodes CASTASDRAYTGELFF. The chain is built from TRBV2 and TRBJ2-2; 7 nucleotides line up with TRBD1. The CDR3 totals 16 residues. After removal of 7 bases from V and 3 bases from J, the junction contained 11 bases not matched to a gene. CDR1 is SNHLY, CDR2 FYNNEI, per germline. The variable domain in full, with the rest retrieved from reference TRBV2 and TRBJ2-2, is EPEVTQTPSHQVTQMGQEVILRCVPISNHLYFYWYRQILGQKVEFLVSFYNNEISEKSEIFDDQFSVERPDGSNFTLKIRSTKLEDSAMYFCASTASDRAYTGELFFGEGSRLTVL.

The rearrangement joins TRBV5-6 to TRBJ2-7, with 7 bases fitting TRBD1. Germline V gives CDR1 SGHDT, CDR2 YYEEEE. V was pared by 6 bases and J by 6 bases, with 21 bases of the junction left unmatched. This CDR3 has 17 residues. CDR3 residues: CASIHPFGQEGTAEQYF. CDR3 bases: TGTGCCAGCATCCACCCATTCGGACAGGAAGGAACCGCCGAGCAGTACTTC.

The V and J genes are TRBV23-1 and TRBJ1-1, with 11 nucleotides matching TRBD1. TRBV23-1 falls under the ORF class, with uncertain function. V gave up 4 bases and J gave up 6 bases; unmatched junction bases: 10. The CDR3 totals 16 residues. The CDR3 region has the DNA TGCGCCAGCAGTCGCTCGGACAGGGGGCGATTCTCTGAAGCTTTCTTT. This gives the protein CASSRSDRGRFSEAFF.

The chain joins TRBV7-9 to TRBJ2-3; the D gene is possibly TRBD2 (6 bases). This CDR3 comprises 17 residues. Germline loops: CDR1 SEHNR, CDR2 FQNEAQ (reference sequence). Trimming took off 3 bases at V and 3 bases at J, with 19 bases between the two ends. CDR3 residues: CASSFSERAPATDTQYF. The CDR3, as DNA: TGTGCCAGCAGCTTCTCGGAGCGGGCCCCTGCGACAGATACGCAGTATTTT.

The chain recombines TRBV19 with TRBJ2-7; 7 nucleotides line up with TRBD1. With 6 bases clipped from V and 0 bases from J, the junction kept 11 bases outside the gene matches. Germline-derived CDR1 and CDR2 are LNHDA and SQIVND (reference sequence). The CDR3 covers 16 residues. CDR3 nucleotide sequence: TGTGCCAGTAGGGTCCGGGACAGCCAAGCCTCCTACGAGCAGTACTTC. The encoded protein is CASRVRDSQASYEQYF.

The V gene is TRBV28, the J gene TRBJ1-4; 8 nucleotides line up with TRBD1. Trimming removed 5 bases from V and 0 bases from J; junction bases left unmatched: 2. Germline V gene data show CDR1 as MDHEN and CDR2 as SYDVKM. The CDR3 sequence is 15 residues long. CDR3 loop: CASSEQGATNEKLFF. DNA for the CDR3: TGTGCCAGCAGTGAACAGGGGGCAACTAATGAAAAACTGTTTTTT.

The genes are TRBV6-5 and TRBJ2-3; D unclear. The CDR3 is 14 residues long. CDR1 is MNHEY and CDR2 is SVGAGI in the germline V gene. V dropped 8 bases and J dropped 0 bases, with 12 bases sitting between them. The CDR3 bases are TGTGCCAGCGCAACGTATACTAGCACAGATACGCAGTATTTT. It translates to CASATYTSTDTQYF.

In nucleotides, the CDR3 is TGTGCCAGCAGTGGCCCGGGACTAGCGGGACCGCTCGAGCAGTACTTC. Its protein product is CASSGPGLAGPLEQYF. The rearrangement links TRBV2 to TRBJ2-7; 13 nucleotides agree with TRBD2. This CDR3 has 16 residues. The V and J ends lost 4 bases and 6 bases, in that order; junction bases with no gene match: 9. Germline CDR1 and CDR2: SNHLY and FYNNEI.

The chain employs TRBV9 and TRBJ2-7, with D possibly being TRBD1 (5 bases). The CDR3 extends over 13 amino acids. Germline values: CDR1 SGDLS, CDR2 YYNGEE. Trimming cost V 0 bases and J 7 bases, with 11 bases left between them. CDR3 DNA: TGTGCCAGCAGCGTAGACCAGGGTCGGGAGCAGTACTTC. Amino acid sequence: CASSVDQGREQYF.

Here the CDR3 DNA reads TGTGCCAGCAGCCATCCCCAGGGGGCTAGGGAGACCCAGTACTTC. As protein: CASSHPQGARETQYF. The chain carries TRBV11-3 and TRBJ2-5; 8 bases align to TRBD1. Germline V gene data show CDR1 as SGHNT and CDR2 as YENEEA. The CDR3 is 15 residues long. The V and J ends lost 5 bases and 5 bases, in that order; junction bases with no gene match: 10.

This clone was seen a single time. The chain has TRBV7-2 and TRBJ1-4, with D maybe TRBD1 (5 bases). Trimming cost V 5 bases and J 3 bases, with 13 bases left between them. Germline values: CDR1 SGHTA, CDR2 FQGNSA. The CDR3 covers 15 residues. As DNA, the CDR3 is TGTGCCAGCAGCCTAGACAGCTCCTCTAATGAAAAACTGTTTTTT. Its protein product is CASSLDSSSNEKLFF.

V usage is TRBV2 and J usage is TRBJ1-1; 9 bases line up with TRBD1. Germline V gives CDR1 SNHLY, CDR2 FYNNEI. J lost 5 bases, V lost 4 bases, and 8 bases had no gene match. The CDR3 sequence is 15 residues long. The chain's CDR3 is CASSVRTGETTEAFF. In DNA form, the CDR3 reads TGTGCCAGCAGTGTAAGGACAGGGGAGACAACTGAAGCTTTCTTT. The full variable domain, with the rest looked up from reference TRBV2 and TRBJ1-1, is EPEVTQTPSHQVTQMGQEVILRCVPISNHLYFYWYRQILGQKVEFLVSFYNNEISEKSEIFDDQFSVERPDGSNFTLKIRSTKLEDSAMYFCASSVRTGETTEAFFGQGTRLTVV.

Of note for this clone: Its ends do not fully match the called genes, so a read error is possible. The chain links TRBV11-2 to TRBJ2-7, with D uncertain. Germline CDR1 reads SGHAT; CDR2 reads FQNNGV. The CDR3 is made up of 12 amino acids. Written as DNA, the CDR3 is TGTGCCAGCAGTTTAGCCAGCTACGAGCAGTACTTC. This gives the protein CASSLASYEQYF.

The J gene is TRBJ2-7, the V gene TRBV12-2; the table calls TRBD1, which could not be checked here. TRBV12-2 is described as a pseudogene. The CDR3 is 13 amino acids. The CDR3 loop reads CASRSVLPYEQYF. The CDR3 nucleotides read TGTGCAAGTCGCTCAGTCCTCCCCTACGAGCAGTACTTC.